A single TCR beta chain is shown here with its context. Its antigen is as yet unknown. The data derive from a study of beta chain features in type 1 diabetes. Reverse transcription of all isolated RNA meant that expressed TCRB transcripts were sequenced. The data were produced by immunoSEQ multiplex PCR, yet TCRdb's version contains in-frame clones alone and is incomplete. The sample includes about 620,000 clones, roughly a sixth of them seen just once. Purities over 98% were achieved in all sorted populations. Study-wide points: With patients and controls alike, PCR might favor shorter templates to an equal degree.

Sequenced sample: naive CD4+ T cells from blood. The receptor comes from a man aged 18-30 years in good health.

This CDR3 reads CASGTGTNHGYTF. Written as DNA, the CDR3 is TGTGCCAGCGGGACCGGGACAAATCATGGCTACACCTTC. V and J are TRBV6-1 and TRBJ1-2, with a weak D call TRBD1 (6 bases). Germline V gene data show CDR1 as MNHNS and CDR2 as SASEGT. V lost 8 bases and J 6 bases, leaving 16 bases between the germline ends. This CDR3 contains 13 residues.